Detailed here is one TCR beta chain. The antigen remains undetermined. A multiplex PCR was run with 60 Vbeta primers and 13 Jbeta primers. Sequenced by immunoSEQ multiplex PCR; TCRdb stores in-frame clones only, minus some. The data show roughly 120,000 clones, 60% to 85% seen once. The data belong to a study of cytomegalovirus exposure and HLA in healthy donors. V lost 4 bases and J lost 7; bases outside the gene matches: 5. There are 14 residues in the CDR3. Per the germline V gene, CDR1 is MNHEY and CDR2 is SMNVEV (reference sequence). General study findings and limits: It was about 180 TCR beta chains that were listed as cytomegalovirus-associated. In most subjects, TCR beta sequences reportedly gave accurate predictions of HLA-A and HLA-B alleles.

The source of this sequence is a human donor in good health. This chain uses TRBV27 with TRBJ1-5; TRBD1 aligns across 9 bases. The sample comprised PBMCs. CDR3 protein: CASSSTGGVQPQHF. DNA for the CDR3: TGTGCCAGCAGTTCCACAGGGGGCGTCCAGCCCCAGCATTTT.